This section outlines one T cell receptor (beta chain) sequence together with its context. This record comes from a study of control samples from healthy donors and cancer patients. The repertoire was sequenced with immunoSEQ multiplex PCR; TCRdb's copy has only in-frame clones and lacks some. The top ten clones hold about 5.5% of a sample with over 100,000 clones, roughly 90% of them seen once. V shed 1 base and J shed 0 bases, with 8 bases lying between them. CDR1 LNHNV and CDR2 YYDKDF come from the germline V gene (reference sequence). This CDR3 is built from 15 residues. The source of this sequence is a man aged 18 to 30 in good health. The chain recombines TRBV15 with TRBJ2-3; a possible D gene is TRBD2 (6 bases). Source material: blood. The CDR3 DNA reads as TGTGCCACCAGCAGAGTTGCGGGAAGCACAGATACGCAGTATTTT. Amino acid sequence: CATSRVAGSTDTQYF.